Detailed here is one T cell receptor beta chain. The data derive from a study of blood T cell repertoires in COVID-19. Study-wide background: Samples came from the United States, Italy and Spain, spanning acute and convalescent COVID-19. T cells, B-cell-depleted T cells, or PBMCs provided the cDNA or gDNA that served as material.

Trimming took 0 bases from V and 2 from J, leaving 9 bases between them. CDR3 length equals 16 residues. Germline CDR1 is SGDLS and CDR2 is YYNGEE. TCRdb keeps only in-frame clones here, not all; method: immunoSEQ multiplex PCR. The data hold around 300,000 clones, with nearly 90% observed a single time. Seattle cases were enrolled at active infection and followed longitudinally. The sequence was obtained from a woman aged 40 to 55 with COVID-19, enrolled during active disease. Source material: peripheral blood. The V gene is TRBV9, the J gene TRBJ1-6; D call uncertain. CDR3 DNA: TGTGCCAGCAGCGTAGGAGGGAACGCCTATAATTCACCCCTCCACTTT. Translation gives CASSVGGNAYNSPLHF.